This record concerns one T cell receptor (beta chain) sequence. Its antigen is not known. This sample stems from a study of T cell repertoires in cytomegalovirus infection. Study-level information: Both CMV infection and a matching HLA type were indicated by public TCR beta signatures. Study-wide findings and caveats: CMV carriers having the relevant HLA were flagged by cumulative public TCR beta family frequency. The ex vivo response showed dominance by HLA-C-restricted CMV-specific TCR beta clonotypes.

V shed 1 base and J shed 2 bases, with 12 bases lying between them. Germline CDR1 LNHDA, CDR2 SQIVND (reference sequence). This CDR3 is 17 amino acids long. TCRdb ran MiXCR on the reads and lists one entry per CDR3 protein. Of roughly 720,000 distinct CDR3 sequences in the sample, 35% were seen once. The TCR sequence derives from a human donor in good health (CMV status not recorded). Some clones in this sample may be carry-over from other donors' samples. The V gene is TRBV19, the J gene TRBJ2-6; TRBD2 is a possible D gene (5 bases). What was sequenced was PBMCs. The CDR3 coding sequence is TGTGCCAGTAGTATAGCTCAGGTCGGGACTGGGGCCAACGTCCTGACTTTC. It specifies CASSIAQVGTGANVLTF.